A single sample gave rise to the 2 T cell receptor beta chains below, sequenced in a study of blood T cell repertoires in COVID-19. The table came from immunoSEQ multiplex PCR; TCRdb's copy has only in-frame clones and leaves some out. The repertoire holds some 48,000 clones, around 73% seen once, with roughly 5.8% in the top ten. The material sequenced was PBMCs or T cells enriched from blood (not recorded which). These receptors all come from a woman aged 45-60 years with acute COVID-19.

This chain links TRBV12-3 or TRBV12-4 with TRBJ1-2, with 9 bases identical to TRBD1. The J segment lost 8 bases and the V segment lost 3 bases, leaving 4 bases of the junction unmatched. CDR3 length equals 13 residues. CDR3 nucleotide sequence: TGTGCCAGCAGTTTCGGACAGGGGAGAGGCTACACCTTC. Its translation is CASSFGQGRGYTF.

This clone was found a few times. This rearrangement joins TRBV3-1 (or the pseudogene TRBV3-2) to TRBJ2-7; the D gene is possibly TRBD2 (6 bases). Looked up from germline, CDR1 is LGHDT and CDR2 is YNNKEL (reference sequence). Trimming cost V 4 bases and J 2 bases, with 18 bases left between them. The CDR3 is made up of 16 amino acids. For the CDR3, the DNA is TGTGCCAGCAGCCCCCAAAGCGGGCGACTACCCTACGAGCAGTACTTC. Its translation is CASSPQSGRLPYEQYF.